Listed below are T cell receptor beta chains from one sample, sequenced in a study of blood T cells in healthy people across ages. TCRdb fed the 5' RACE reads into MiXCR, producing one record per CDR3 protein. The sample includes under 1 million distinct CDR3 sequences, around 45% of them seen just once. The sample was blood. These receptor sequences come from a man in his sixties in good health. Both conserved end residues are part of each CDR3. D genes are given only for firm matches. Size tells how often a clone was seen (once, few, many) or the class of an expanded clone, and some rows leave it out.

j_call | clone_size | v_call | d_call | cdr3_aa | cdr3_nt
TRBJ2-1 | . | TRBV3-1 | TRBD2 | CASSQDFPGGAYSNEQFF | TGTGCCAGCAGCCAAGATTTTCCCGGGGGGGCCTACAGCAATGAGCAGTTCTTC
TRBJ1-2 | . | TRBV7-2 | . | CASSQTARAGYTF | TGTGCCAGCAGCCAAACCGCCAGGGCTGGCTACACCTTC
TRBJ2-7 | . | TRBV27 | TRBD1 | CASSTTGTGGKQYF | TGTGCCAGCAGTACGACCGGGACAGGGGGTAAGCAGTACTTC
TRBJ1-1 | . | TRBV30 | . | CAWSVVSEAFF | TGTGCCTGGAGTGTCGTCAGTGAAGCTTTCTTT
TRBJ2-7 | once | TRBV11-3 | . | CASSLEGQPLYEQYF | TGTGCCAGCAGCTTAGAAGGACAGCCCCTCTACGAGCAGTACTTC
TRBJ2-1 | . | TRBV9 | . | CASSPPGGRNEQFF | TGTGCCAGCAGCCCACCGGGGGGCCGCAATGAGCAGTTCTTC
TRBJ2-7 | . | TRBV20-1 | TRBD1 | CSASQGANEQYF | TGCAGTGCCTCACAGGGGGCTAACGAGCAGTACTTC
TRBJ2-5 | . | TRBV5-1 | TRBD1 | CASRRGQGTYNEQYF | TGCGCCAGCAGACGGGGACAGGGTACCTACAATGAGCAGTACTTC
TRBJ2-7 | many | TRBV2 | . | CASGRGGYEQYF | TGTGCCAGCGGGCGAGGGGGTTACGAGCAGTACTTC
TRBJ2-3 | few | TRBV29-1 | TRBD1 | CSVAPTGEWTDTQYF | TGCAGCGTTGCCCCGACAGGGGAGTGGACAGATACGCAGTATTTT
TRBJ2-3 | many | TRBV5-1 | . | CASSFDPLTDTQYF | TGCGCCAGCAGCTTCGACCCACTCACAGATACGCAGTATTTT
TRBJ2-6 | . | TRBV12-3/TRBV12-4 | . | CASSLALTRSGANVLTF | TGTGCCAGCAGTTTAGCGCTTACGAGGTCTGGGGCCAACGTCCTGACTTTC
TRBJ1-4 | few | TRBV11-2 | TRBD1 | CASSIGTGTTNEKLFF | TGTGCCAGCAGCATAGGGACAGGAACAACTAATGAAAAACTGTTTTTT
TRBJ2-7 | . | TRBV29-1 | . | CSVVVGSSYNEQYF | TGCAGCGTTGTCGTCGGGAGCTCCTACAATGAGCAGTACTTC
TRBJ2-3 | . | TRBV20-1 | . | CSAVRAGLASTDTQYF | TGCAGTGCTGTGCGGGCAGGGCTAGCAAGCACAGATACGCAGTATTTT
TRBJ2-5 | . | TRBV11-2 | . | CASSLDSRGKTQYF | TGTGCCAGCAGCTTAGACTCCCGGGGGAAGACCCAGTACTTC
TRBJ2-2 | once | TRBV4-1 | . | CASSQEGYTAGELFF | TGCGCCAGCAGCCAAGAGGGGTATACGGCGGGGGAGCTGTTTTTT
TRBJ2-7 | . | TRBV7-2 | . | CASSFHGPGIYNEQYF | TGTGCCAGCAGCTTTCACGGCCCGGGGATATACAATGAGCAGTACTTC
TRBJ1-2 | . | TRBV20-1 | . | CSAADSPSAYTF | TGCAGTGCCGCGGACAGTCCTTCCGCGTACACCTTC
TRBJ2-5 | . | TRBV25-1 | . | CASSEYPTAGTGQETQYF | TGTGCCAGCAGTGAATATCCAACGGCGGGTACAGGGCAGGAGACCCAGTACTTC
TRBJ2-7 | few | TRBV11-2 | . | CASSYASGVRTYEQYF | TGTGCCAGCAGCTACGCTTCAGGGGTGAGGACCTACGAGCAGTACTTC
TRBJ2-5 | few | TRBV3-1 | TRBD2 | CASSQGTSGGRGTQYF | TGTGCCAGCAGCCAAGGGACTAGCGGGGGACGTGGGACCCAGTACTTC
TRBJ1-5 | . | TRBV5-5 | TRBD1 | CASSLDSPGGYYSNQPQHF | TGTGCCAGCAGCTTGGATTCCCCAGGGGGTTATTATAGCAATCAGCCCCAGCATTTT
TRBJ2-2 | . | TRBV9 | . | CVSSVDFVRGGRPGELFF | TGTGTCAGCAGCGTAGATTTTGTAAGGGGGGGCCGTCCCGGGGAGCTGTTTTTT
TRBJ2-7 | few | TRBV5-6 | . | CASSLVKSYEQYF | TGTGCCAGCAGCTTAGTCAAGAGCTACGAGCAGTACTTC
TRBJ1-1 | few | TRBV6-1 | . | CASRDRPTEAFF | TGTGCCAGCAGGGACAGACCAACGGAGGCTTTCTTT
TRBJ2-5 | . | TRBV7-2 | TRBD2 | CASSLSERGGETQYF | TGTGCCAGCAGCTTATCGGAGCGGGGGGGGGAGACCCAGTACTTC
TRBJ1-1 | . | TRBV25-1 | TRBD1 | CASRKGATEAFF | TGTGCCAGCAGGAAGGGGGCTACTGAAGCTTTCTTT
TRBJ2-7 | few | TRBV6-5 | TRBD1 | CASRDRVGSSYEQYF | TGTGCCAGCAGGGACAGGGTCGGAAGCTCCTACGAGCAGTACTTC
TRBJ1-1 | . | TRBV4-3 | TRBD1 | CASSQETGGRANTEAFF | TGCGCCAGCAGCCAAGAGACAGGGGGGAGGGCGAACACTGAAGCTTTCTTT
TRBJ1-6 | once | TRBV20-1 | TRBD1 | CSARDYRTGGSPLHF | TGCAGTGCTAGAGATTACCGGACAGGTGGTTCACCCCTCCACTTT
TRBJ2-4 | . | TRBV5-1 | . | CASSLVYRDKNIQYF | TGCGCCAGCAGCTTGGTCTACCGGGACAAAAACATTCAGTACTTC
TRBJ2-6 | many | TRBV10-3 | TRBD1 | CAISDRGLGANVLTF | TGTGCCATCAGCGACAGGGGTTTGGGGGCCAACGTCCTGACTTTC
TRBJ2-1 | few | TRBV4-2 | TRBD2 | CASSQDFGAGVEQFF | TGTGCCAGCAGCCAAGATTTCGGGGCGGGGGTCGAGCAGTTCTTC
TRBJ1-2 | once | TRBV30 | . | CAWGRQGPTF | TGTGCCTGGGGAAGGCAGGGTCCCACCTTC
TRBJ2-7 | . | TRBV6-1 | . | CASSEGVGNSYEQYF | TGTGCCAGCAGTGAAGGGGTCGGTAACTCCTACGAGCAGTACTTC
TRBJ1-2 | few | TRBV3-1 | TRBD1 | CASSHWGTGVSTF | TGTGCCAGCAGCCATTGGGGGACAGGGGTATCCACCTTC